The T cell receptor beta chain under discussion was sequenced for a study of cytomegalovirus exposure and HLA in healthy donors. Study observations and caveats: Specific recognition of CMV antigens was confirmed in vitro for a few chains (all CMV-associated). The tendency of first-cohort TCR clusters to co-occur in the 120 or so validation repertoires was the finding of a later analysis. For cytomegalovirus status, the classifier reportedly gave diagnoses with high specificity and sensitivity.

Trimming cost V 2 bases and J 2 bases, with 10 bases left between them. CDR3 size: 14 residues. The germline CDR1 and CDR2 sequences are LNHDA and SQIVND (reference sequence). This table comes from immunoSEQ multiplex PCR, and its TCRdb copy is limited to in-frame clones, with some not included. The sample carries some 200,000 clones, just over 90% recorded once. Points on this clone: Its matching antigen is unknown.

The sequenced sample consisted of PBMCs. The chain couples TRBV19 to TRBJ2-7, with TRBD2 as a possible D gene (6 bases). This receptor was obtained from a woman between 18 and 29 years old in good health and CMV-seronegative. The CDR3 sequence: CASSIMGGAYEQYF. CDR3 nucleotides: TGTGCCAGTAGTATAATGGGGGGAGCCTACGAGCAGTACTTC.